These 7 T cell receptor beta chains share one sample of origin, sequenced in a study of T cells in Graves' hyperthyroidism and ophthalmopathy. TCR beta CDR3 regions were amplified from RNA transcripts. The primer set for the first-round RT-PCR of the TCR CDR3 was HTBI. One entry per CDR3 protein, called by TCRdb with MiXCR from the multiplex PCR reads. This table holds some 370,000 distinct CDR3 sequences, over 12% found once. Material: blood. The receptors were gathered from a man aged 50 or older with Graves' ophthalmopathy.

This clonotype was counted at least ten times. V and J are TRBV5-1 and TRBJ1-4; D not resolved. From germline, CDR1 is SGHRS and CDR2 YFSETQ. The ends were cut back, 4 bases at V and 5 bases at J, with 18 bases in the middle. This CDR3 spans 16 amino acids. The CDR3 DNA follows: TGCGCCAGCAGCCCGACCCACAGCACCGGCAATGAAAAACTGTTTTTT. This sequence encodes CASSPTHSTGNEKLFF.

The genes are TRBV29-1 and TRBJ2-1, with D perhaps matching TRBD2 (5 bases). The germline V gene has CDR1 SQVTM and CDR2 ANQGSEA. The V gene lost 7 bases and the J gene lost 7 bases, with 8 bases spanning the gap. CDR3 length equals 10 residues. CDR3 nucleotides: TGCAGCGCCGGGGAGAATGAGCAGTTCTTC. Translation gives CSAGENEQFF.

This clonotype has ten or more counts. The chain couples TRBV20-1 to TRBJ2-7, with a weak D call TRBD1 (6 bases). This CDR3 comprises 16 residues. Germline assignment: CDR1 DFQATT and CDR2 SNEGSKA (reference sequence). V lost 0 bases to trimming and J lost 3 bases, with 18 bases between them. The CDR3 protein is CSARDIRRTDRYEQYF. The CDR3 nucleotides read TGCAGTGCTAGAGATATTCGGAGGACAGACCGCTACGAGCAGTACTTC.

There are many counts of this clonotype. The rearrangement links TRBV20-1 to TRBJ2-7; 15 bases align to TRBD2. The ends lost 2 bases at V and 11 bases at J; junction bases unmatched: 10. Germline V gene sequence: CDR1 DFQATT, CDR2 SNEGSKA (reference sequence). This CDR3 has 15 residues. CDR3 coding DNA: TGCAGTGCTAGACGGACTAGCGGGAGGGCCCGGGAGGAGTACTTC. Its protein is CSARRTSGRAREEYF.

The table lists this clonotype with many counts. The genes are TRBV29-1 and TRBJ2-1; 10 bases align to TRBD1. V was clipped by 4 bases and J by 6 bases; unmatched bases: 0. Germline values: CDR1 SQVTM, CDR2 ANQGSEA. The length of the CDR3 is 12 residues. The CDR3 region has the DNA TGCAGCGTTGGGACAGGGGGCAATGAGCAGTTCTTC. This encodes CSVGTGGNEQFF.

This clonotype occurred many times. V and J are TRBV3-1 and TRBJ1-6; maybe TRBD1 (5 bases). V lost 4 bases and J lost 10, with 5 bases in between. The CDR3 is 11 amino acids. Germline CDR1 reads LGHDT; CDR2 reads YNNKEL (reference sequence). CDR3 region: CASSRGSPLHF. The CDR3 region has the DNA TGTGCCAGCAGCCGGGGGTCACCCCTCCACTTT.

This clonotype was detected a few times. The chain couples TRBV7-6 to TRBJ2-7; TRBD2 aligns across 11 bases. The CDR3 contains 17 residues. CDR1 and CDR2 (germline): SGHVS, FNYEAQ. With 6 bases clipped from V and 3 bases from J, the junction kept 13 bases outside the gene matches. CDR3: CASSPTSGSFENYEQYF. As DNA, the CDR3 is TGTGCCAGCAGTCCCACTAGCGGGAGTTTCGAAAACTACGAGCAGTACTTC.